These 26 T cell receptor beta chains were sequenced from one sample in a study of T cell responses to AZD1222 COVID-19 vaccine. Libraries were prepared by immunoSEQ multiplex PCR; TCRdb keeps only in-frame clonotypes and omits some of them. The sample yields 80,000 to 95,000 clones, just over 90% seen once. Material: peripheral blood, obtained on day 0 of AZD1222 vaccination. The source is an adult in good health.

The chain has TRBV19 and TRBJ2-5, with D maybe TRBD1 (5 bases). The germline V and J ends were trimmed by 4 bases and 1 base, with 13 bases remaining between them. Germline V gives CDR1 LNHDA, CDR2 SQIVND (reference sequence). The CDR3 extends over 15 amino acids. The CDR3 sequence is CASSRQGHPQETQYF. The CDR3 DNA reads TGTGCCAGTAGTAGACAAGGACATCCCCAAGAGACCCAGTACTTC.

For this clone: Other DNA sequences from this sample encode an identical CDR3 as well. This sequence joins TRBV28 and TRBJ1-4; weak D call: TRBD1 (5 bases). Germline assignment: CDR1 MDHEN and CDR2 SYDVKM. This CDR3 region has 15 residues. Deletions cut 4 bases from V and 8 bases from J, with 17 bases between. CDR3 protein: CASSSSGTAGEKLFF. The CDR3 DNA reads TGTGCCAGCAGTTCCTCCGGGACCGCGGGGGAAAAACTGTTTTTT.

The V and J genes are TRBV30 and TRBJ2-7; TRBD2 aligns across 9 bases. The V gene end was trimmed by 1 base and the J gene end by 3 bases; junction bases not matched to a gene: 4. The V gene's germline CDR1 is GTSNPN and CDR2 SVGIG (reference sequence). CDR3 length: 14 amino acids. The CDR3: CAWSGSGGIYEQYF. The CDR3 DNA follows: TGTGCCTGGAGTGGAAGCGGGGGGATCTACGAGCAGTACTTC.

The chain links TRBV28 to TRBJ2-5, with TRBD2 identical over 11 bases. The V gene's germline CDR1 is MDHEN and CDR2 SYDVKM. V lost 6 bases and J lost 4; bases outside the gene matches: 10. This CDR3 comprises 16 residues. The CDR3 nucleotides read TGTGCCAGCAGGATAAATAGACTAGCGGGATTAGAGACCCAGTACTTC. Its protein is CASRINRLAGLETQYF.

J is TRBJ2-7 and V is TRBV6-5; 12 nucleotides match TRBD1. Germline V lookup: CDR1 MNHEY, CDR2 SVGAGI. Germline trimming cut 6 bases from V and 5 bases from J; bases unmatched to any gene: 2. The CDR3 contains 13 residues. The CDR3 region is CASRGTGGNEQYF. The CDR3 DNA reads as TGTGCCAGCAGGGGGACAGGGGGCAACGAGCAGTACTTC.

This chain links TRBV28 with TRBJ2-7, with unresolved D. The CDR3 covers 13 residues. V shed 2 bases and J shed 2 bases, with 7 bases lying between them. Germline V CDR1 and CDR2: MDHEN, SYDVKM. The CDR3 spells CASSLRRTYEQYF. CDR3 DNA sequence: TGTGCCAGCAGTTTAAGGCGAACCTACGAGCAGTACTTC.

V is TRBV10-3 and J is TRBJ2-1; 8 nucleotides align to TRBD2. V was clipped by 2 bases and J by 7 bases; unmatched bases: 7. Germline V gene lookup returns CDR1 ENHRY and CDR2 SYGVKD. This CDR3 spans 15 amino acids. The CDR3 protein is CAISEPLRGGNEQFF. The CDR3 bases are TGTGCCATCAGTGAGCCCCTTCGGGGGGGGAATGAGCAGTTCTTC.

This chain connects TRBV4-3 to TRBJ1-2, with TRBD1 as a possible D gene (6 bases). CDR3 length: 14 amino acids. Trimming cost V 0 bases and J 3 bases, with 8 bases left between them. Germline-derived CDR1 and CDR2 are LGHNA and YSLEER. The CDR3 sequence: CASSQEDSYYGYTF. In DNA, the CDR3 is TGCGCCAGCAGCCAAGAGGACAGCTACTATGGCTACACCTTC.

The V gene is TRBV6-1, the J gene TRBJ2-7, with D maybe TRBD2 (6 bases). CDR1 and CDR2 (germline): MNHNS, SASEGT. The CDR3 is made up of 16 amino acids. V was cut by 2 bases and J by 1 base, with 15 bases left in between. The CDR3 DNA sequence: TGTGCCAGCAGTGAATGGAGGAGGGACGGGTCCTACGAGCAGTACTTC. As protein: CASSEWRRDGSYEQYF.

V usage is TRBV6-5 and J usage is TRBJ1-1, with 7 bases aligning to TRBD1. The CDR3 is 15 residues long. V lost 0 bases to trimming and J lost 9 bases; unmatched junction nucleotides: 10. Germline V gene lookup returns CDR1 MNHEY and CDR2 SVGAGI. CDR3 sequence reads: CASSYSLPGQHQAFF. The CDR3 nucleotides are TGTGCCAGCAGTTACTCCCTCCCGGGACAGCATCAAGCTTTCTTT.

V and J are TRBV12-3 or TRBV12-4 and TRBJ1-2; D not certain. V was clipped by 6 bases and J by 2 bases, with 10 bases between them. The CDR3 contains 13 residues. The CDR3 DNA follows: TGTGCCAGCAGCTTGACTCAGAACTATGGCTACACCTTC. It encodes CASSLTQNYGYTF.

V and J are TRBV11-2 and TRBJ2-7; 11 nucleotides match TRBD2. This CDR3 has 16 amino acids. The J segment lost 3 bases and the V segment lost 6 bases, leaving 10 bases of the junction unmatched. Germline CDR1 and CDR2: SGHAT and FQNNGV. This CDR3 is CASRTHGLAGGYEQYF. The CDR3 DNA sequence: TGTGCCAGCAGAACCCATGGGCTAGCGGGAGGCTACGAGCAGTACTTC.

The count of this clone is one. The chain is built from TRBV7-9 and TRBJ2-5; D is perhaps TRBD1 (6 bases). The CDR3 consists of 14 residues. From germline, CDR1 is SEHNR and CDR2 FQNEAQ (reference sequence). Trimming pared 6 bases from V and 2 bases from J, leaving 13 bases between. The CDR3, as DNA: TGTGCCAGCAGAGCAGGGGCCAGTCAAGAGACCCAGTACTTC. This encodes CASRAGASQETQYF.

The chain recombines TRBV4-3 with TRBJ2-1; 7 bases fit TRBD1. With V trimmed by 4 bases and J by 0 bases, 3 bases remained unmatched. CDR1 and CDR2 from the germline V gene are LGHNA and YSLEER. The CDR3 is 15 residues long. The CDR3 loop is CASSLRDSSYNEQFF. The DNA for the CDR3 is TGCGCCAGCAGCCTAAGGGACAGCTCCTACAATGAGCAGTTCTTC.

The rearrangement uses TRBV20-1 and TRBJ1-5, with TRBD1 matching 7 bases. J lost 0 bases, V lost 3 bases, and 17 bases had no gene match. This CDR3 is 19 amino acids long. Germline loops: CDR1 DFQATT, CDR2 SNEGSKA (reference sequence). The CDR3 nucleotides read TGCAGTGCTAGTGGCCCCCCGCGGGGGACAGCACATAGCAATCAGCCCCAGCATTTT. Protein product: CSASGPPRGTAHSNQPQHF.

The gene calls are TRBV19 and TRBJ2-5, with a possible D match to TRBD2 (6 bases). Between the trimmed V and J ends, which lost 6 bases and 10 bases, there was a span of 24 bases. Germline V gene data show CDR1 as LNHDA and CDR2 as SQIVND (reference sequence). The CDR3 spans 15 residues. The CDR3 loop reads CASSLAIAARLDQYF. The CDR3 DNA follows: TGTGCCAGTAGCCTAGCCATAGCGGCCCGGTTGGACCAGTACTTC.

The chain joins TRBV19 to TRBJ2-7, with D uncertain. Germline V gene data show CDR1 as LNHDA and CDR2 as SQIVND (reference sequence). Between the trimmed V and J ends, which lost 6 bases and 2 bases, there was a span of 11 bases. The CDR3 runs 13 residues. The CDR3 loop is CASSPGSTYEQYF. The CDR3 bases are TGTGCCAGTAGCCCCGGGTCAACCTACGAGCAGTACTTC.

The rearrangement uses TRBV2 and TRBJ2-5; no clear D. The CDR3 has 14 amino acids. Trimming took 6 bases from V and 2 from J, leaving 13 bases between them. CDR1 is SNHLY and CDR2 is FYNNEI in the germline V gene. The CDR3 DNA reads TGTGCCAGCAGAAGGTCCCTGTGGCAAGAGACCCAGTACTTC. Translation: CASRRSLWQETQYF. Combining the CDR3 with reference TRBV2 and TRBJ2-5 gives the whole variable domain EPEVTQTPSHQVTQMGQEVILRCVPISNHLYFYWYRQILGQKVEFLVSFYNNEISEKSEIFDDQFSVERPDGSNFTLKIRSTKLEDSAMYFCASRRSLWQETQYFGPGTRLLVL.

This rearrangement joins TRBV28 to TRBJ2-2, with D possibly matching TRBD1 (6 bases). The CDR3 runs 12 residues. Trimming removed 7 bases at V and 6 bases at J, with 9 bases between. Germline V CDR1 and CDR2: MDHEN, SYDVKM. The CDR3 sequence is CASNRQAGELFF. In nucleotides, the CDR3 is TGTGCCAGCAATCGACAGGCCGGGGAGCTGTTTTTT. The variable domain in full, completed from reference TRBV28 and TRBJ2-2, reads DVKVTQSSRYLVKRTGEKVFLECVQDMDHENMFWYRQDPGLGLRLIYFSYDVKMKEKGDIPEGYSVSREKKERFSLILESASTNQTSMYLCASNRQAGELFFGEGSRLTVL.

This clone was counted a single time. The CDR3 here is CASSGSGRDEQFF. For the CDR3, the DNA is TGCGCCAGCAGTGGTAGCGGGAGAGATGAGCAGTTCTTC. This rearrangement joins TRBV4-1 to TRBJ2-1; 9 positions agree with TRBD2. Germline lookup yields CDR1 MGHRA and CDR2 YSYEKL. The CDR3 is 13 amino acids. The ends lost 6 bases at V and 8 bases at J; junction bases unmatched: 5.

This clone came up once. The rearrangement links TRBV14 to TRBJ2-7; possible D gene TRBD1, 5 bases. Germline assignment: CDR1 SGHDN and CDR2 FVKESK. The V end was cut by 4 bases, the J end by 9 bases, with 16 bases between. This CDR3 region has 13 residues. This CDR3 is CASSPLTERGQYF. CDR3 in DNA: TGTGCCAGCAGCCCGTTGACTGAAAGGGGGCAGTACTTC.

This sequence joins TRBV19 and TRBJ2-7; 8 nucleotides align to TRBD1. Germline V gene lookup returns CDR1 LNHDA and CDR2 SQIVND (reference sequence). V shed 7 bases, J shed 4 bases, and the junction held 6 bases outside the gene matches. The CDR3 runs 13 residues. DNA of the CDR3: TGTGCCAGTATGGGACAGGCGGAATACGAGCAGTACTTC. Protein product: CASMGQAEYEQYF.

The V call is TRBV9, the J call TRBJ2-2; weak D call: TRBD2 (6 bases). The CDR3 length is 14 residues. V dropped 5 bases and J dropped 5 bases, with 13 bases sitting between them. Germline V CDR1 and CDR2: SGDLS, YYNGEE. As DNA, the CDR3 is TGTGCCAGCAGGAAGGGAGGCGAGACCGGGGAGCTGTTTTTT. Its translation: CASRKGGETGELFF. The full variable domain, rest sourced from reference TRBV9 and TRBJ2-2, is DSGVTQTPKHLITATGQRVTLRCSPRSGDLSVYWYQQSLDQGLQFLIQYYNGEERAKGNILERFSAQQFPDLHSELNLSSLELGDSALYFCASRKGGETGELFFGEGSRLTVL.

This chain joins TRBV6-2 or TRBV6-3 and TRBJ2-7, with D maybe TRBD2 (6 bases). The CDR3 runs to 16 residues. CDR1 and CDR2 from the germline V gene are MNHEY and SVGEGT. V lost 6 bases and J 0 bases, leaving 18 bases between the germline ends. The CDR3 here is CASSPVGTGVSYEQYF. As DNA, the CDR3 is TGTGCCAGCAGCCCCGTCGGGACGGGAGTCTCCTACGAGCAGTACTTC.

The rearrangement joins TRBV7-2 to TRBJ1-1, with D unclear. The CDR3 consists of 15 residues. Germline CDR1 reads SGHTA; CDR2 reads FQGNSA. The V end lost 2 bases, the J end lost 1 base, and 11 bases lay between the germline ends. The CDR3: CASSLQSSPNTEAFF. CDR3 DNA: TGTGCCAGCAGCTTACAGAGCTCTCCGAACACTGAAGCTTTCTTT.

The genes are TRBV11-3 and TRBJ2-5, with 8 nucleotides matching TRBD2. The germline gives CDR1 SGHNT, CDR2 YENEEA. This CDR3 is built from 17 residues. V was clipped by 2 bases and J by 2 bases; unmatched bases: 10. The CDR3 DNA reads TGTGCCAGCAGCTTAAAGAGCGTGATAGCGGGGCAAGAGACCCAGTACTTC. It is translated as CASSLKSVIAGQETQYF.